Sequencing of this T cell receptor beta chain was carried out in a study of cytomegalovirus exposure and HLA in healthy donors (dated by TCRdb to about 2017). Regarding the complete study: In an earlier analysis of approximately 500 of the donors, around 300 Gb of sequence data and 100 million or so unique TCR beta sequences from about 190 million T cells were reported. A later genetic analysis took genome-wide SNP genotypes for about three fifths of the 666 donors and used that subset as a discovery cohort. Donor age, sex, ethnicity and CMV serostatus were compiled alongside the repertoire data. Both class I and class II loci were covered by HLA typing, at four-digit resolution. To predict cytomegalovirus infection status, the study combined high-throughput TCR immunosequencing, statistical association of individual TCRs with disease status, and machine learning. Every discovery cohort repertoire had been produced on one sequencing platform. The aim of the study was to test whether cataloging public T cell receptors could identify signatures of past pathogen exposure. The T cell repertoires of under 750 subjects were profiled by immunosequencing and related to cytomegalovirus serostatus. An early release that covered 500 to 800 HLA-typed donors contained around 300 gigabases of sequencing data and 85 million to 100 million unique TCR sequences. Among over 350 genotyped donors of the cohort, an average of approximately 250,000 unique TCR beta nucleotide sequences were sequenced per donor, roughly a sixth of them non-productive. The later analysis used no new phenotypic data to find candidate immune exposures, relying instead on TCR beta sequences and their occurrence across donors. An earlier analysis of 587 of the donors used high-throughput TCR beta sequencing to judge whether each TCR beta V gene segment behaved as functional or pseudogenic. A later analysis re-examined previously published TCR beta repertoires from about 670 donors and added high-resolution HLA genotyping to investigate patterns of TCR occurrence. Of the roughly 400 genotyped donors, about 84% fell in the genetic ancestry cluster associated with self-reported Caucasian donors. Typing coverage differed by locus: A, B, C, DRB1 and DQB1 were typed in about 620-630 donors, DQA1 in about 500, DPA1 in nearly 610, and DPB1 in about 450. A separate validation cohort of 100 to 150 different subjects was used in addition to the 666-subject first cohort. Because of strong linkage in the cohort, five DR-DQ haplotypes were treated as single units for association and clustering.

On the study overall, not on this receptor specifically: In the study, around 160 TCR beta chains were listed as associated with cytomegalovirus. In vitro tests confirmed that a few of the cytomegalovirus-associated TCR beta chains recognize cytomegalovirus antigens. A group of highly shared sequence variants was considered likely to be a technical artifact of the sequencing pipeline. Roughly uniform sequencing depth across donors was assumed in presence/absence analyses, although this assumption may not hold. Specific HLA alleles were associated with 18,000 or so TCR beta sequences at a false discovery rate of 0.05 in a later analysis. The earlier analysis of about 600 of the donors excluded roughly 16 rarely observed V segments, including chromosome 9 orphons, because counts were too low. When HLA alleles, especially DR and DQ, strongly co-occurred, attributing TCR associations to individual alleles was difficult. In a later analysis, the rate of TCR association differed among HLA loci, with DRB1 alleles having the most associated TCRs and HLA-C alleles having the fewest. Some IMGT-functional V segments, including TRBV6-2 and TRBV6-3, could not be distinguished by the 87-base-pair reads and were therefore excluded. In a later genetic analysis, fewer N-insertions in productive TCRs were reported among donors in an Asian-associated ancestry cluster than the roughly 700-donor mean. A later analysis reported that several top co-occurrence clusters appeared linked to parvovirus B19, influenza, CMV and Epstein-Barr virus. A later analysis found that most CMV-associated TCR beta chains appeared HLA-restricted, with HLA associations seemingly driven largely by CMV exposure. A further reported finding was that TCR beta sequences accurately predicted the HLA-A and HLA-B alleles for most subjects in the first cohort. Compared with equally common non-associated chains, HLA-associated TCR beta chains in a later analysis were more clonally expanded and had lower generation probabilities. Cytomegalovirus status was reported to be diagnosed by the classifier with high specificity and sensitivity in both the original and validation cohorts. Immune exposure information for the cohort was limited to CMV serostatus. The cohort was sequenced for TCR beta chains only, and without alpha or paired-chain data the features that could be detected were limited. In a later genetic analysis, a missense DCLRE1C variant was associated with V-gene and J-gene trimming of TCR beta chains, and the association was replicated in an independent cohort. Correlated functional status among segregating V segments might reflect linkage disequilibrium, but an unknown experimental factor could not be ruled out. In an earlier analysis of under 600 of the donors, most TCR beta V segments were observed in productive rearrangements about 87% or about 30% of the time, broadly matching IMGT annotations. Because HLA typing was unavailable for some donors at each locus, only the typed subset was used in association tests. The authors suggested that the approach could potentially be generalized to other disease states and immunological phenotypes. Across donors, most TCR sequences were observed very rarely, whereas some public TCRs were present in many individuals.

Receptors were amplified or captured by the immunoSEQ multiplex PCR assay. The multiplex PCR relied on a mix of 60 forward primers for TCR Vbeta segments and 13 reverse primers for TCR Jbeta segments. A multiplex PCR assay on genomic DNA amplified the CDR3 region of rearranged TCR beta genes. The amplified TCR beta libraries were sequenced on the Illumina HiSeq System as 87-base-pair reads. Per the source publication's procedure: A later analysis counted about 80 million unique TCR beta chains across the 666 repertoires, and roughly 11 million of these chains were shared by at least two donors. A nearest-neighbor algorithm error-corrected the raw reads and collapsed the reads into unique sequences, merging closely related sequences to remove PCR and sequencing errors. V, D and J gene segments were assigned by aligning CDR3 sequences to IMGT reference sequences. For a sequence to be retained, at least a six-nucleotide match to both a V gene segment and a J gene segment was required. A rearrangement was called productive if the CDR3 had no stop codons and remained in frame with V and J, and every other rearrangement was called non-productive. Following IMGT convention, CDR3 was defined as the stretch from the second conserved V-encoded cysteine to the conserved J-encoded phenylalanine. In an earlier analysis of more than 550 of the donors, sequences lacking an unambiguous match to a single V gene segment were excluded. In an earlier analysis of a few hundred of the donors, V segments were called functional above 56.7% productive rearrangements and were called segregating when the between-donor standard deviation exceeded 5%. A statistical classification framework was built for diagnosing cytomegalovirus status from the catalog of TCR beta chain sequences. V and J gene assignment, in a later analysis, came from comparing TCR nucleotide sequences with IMGT/GENE-DB human TR gene sequences. In a later analysis, CDR3 sequences and most-parsimonious VDJ recombination scenarios were assigned using the TCRdist pipeline. A later analysis defined each TCR beta chain by its CDR3 amino acid sequence plus V-gene family, and excluded reads lacking a unique V-gene family. To address suspected cross-contamination and a sequencing artifact, a later analysis removed several hundred highly shared, low-generation-probability nucleotide sequences. In a later analysis, a clonal expansion index for each public chain was calculated from normalized within-repertoire ranks of inferred template counts. In a later analysis, generation probabilities were computed with a VDJ recombination model fitted to out-of-frame rearrangements, and the resulting probabilities were checked against IGoR. A later analysis scored TCR-TCR, TCR-HLA and TCR-CMV co-occurrence with hypergeometric tests, applying a repertoire-size bias correction to TCR pairs. In a later analysis, false discovery rates were estimated by permuting HLA or CMV assignments 20 times. A later analysis grouped co-occurring TCRs with DBSCAN, adding TCRdist sequence similarity when clustering within HLA-allele-positive subsets. For co-occurrence clustering, repertoires with fewer than 30,000 or more than 120,000 public chains were excluded, along with a handful of repertoires with anomalous nucleotide sharing. The table was pulled from immuneACCESS by TCRdb, which kept in-frame rearrangements only. Such tables lose some clones; where checked, under half of the loss comes from unresolved V genes, and the rest has no known cause. V and J calls and clone size are those listed in that table; D and trimming were worked out from the DNA. This sample holds roughly 150,000 clones; roughly 73% were observed only once. The top ten clones comprise roughly 10% of the sample.

The CDR3 numbers 13 residues from cysteine through phenylalanine. Left in the record is the CDR3 DNA by itself, 39 bases read in frame from the first base. Trimming removed 5 bases from V and 4 bases from J, leaving 13 bases between the germline ends. CDR1 and CDR2 (SGHDT, YYEEEE) derive from the germline V gene. The cohort was made up of several hundred healthy bone marrow donors. At the time of sampling, every cohort member was nominally healthy, though immune exposures that went unrecorded were likely present. The donor was CMV seropositive and was included in the group of some 290 seropositive cohort members. Each donor provided a peripheral blood sample, and peripheral blood mononuclear cells were used for TCR beta sequencing. The Qiagen DNeasy Blood Extraction Kit was used to extract genomic DNA from the blood cell samples. Regarding this clone: Its antigen remains undetermined. Base qualities are not at hand, and no much larger clone is one base apart.

The sequencing sample was made of PBMCs. The receptor's source is a man between 18 and 29 years old in good health and CMV-seropositive. The chain couples TRBV5-6 to TRBJ2-7; too little of a D gene remains to name it. CDR3 loop: CASSIQFPYEQYF. At the DNA level, the sequence is TGTGCCAGCAGTATTCAGTTTCCGTACGAGCAGTACTTC.